These 13 T cell receptor beta chains share one sample of origin, sequenced in a study of OX40 agonist ivuxolimab in advanced cancers. Library construction relied on the immunoSEQ multiplex PCR assay. TCRdb took over this immuneACCESS table, retaining in-frame rearrangements with V and J assigned. Such tables are incomplete; in checked studies, under half of the missing clones stem from an unresolved V gene, and the remainder is unexplained. For this sample the table gives 100,000 to 130,000 clones, of which 80% to 95% were detected only once. Under 0.85% of the sample is in the top ten clones. The sequences come from CD4+ or CD8+ T cells sorted from blood, collected in a trial of the OX40 agonist ivuxolimab. These receptors were collected from an adult with an advanced solid tumor such as melanoma, head and neck, liver or kidney cancer.

This clone was found a few times. The chain carries TRBV28 and TRBJ1-2, with 7 nucleotides matching TRBD1. This CDR3 spans 13 amino acids. The J segment lost 10 bases and the V segment lost 2 bases, leaving 7 bases of the junction unmatched. Germline V gene data show CDR1 as MDHEN and CDR2 as SYDVKM. This CDR3 is CASSLGRDSHYTF. In DNA, the CDR3 is TGTGCCAGCAGTTTAGGCCGGGACAGCCACTACACCTTC.

The V and J genes are TRBV5-1 and TRBJ1-6, with 9 bases matching TRBD1. V was clipped by 0 bases and J by 10 bases; unmatched bases: 5. This CDR3 is built from 15 residues. Germline V gene sequence: CDR1 SGHRS, CDR2 YFSETQ. The CDR3 nucleotides read TGCGCCAGCAGCTTGGTGGGACAGGGTTTGTCACCCCTCCACTTT. Encoded protein: CASSLVGQGLSPLHF.

The chain is built from TRBV5-1 and TRBJ1-2; 9 nucleotides match TRBD1. Unmatched junction bases numbered 10, after V lost 4 bases and J lost 0 bases. The V gene's germline CDR1 is SGHRS and CDR2 YFSETQ. The CDR3 consists of 17 residues. CDR3 DNA: TGCGCCAGCAGCGGCACAGGGGGCCGCCCCCCTAACTATGGCTACACCTTC. As protein: CASSGTGGRPPNYGYTF. The variable domain in full, completed from reference TRBV5-1 and TRBJ1-2, reads KAGVTQTPRYLIKTRGQQVTLSCSPISGHRSVSWYQQTPGQGLQFLFEYFSETQRNKGNFPGRFSGRQFSNSRSEMNVSTLELGDSALYLCASSGTGGRPPNYGYTFGSGTRLTVV.

The rearrangement joins TRBV28 to TRBJ2-7, with 7 bases that match TRBD2. Trimming took 6 bases from V and 0 from J; bases not matched to a gene: 8. The V gene's germline CDR1 is MDHEN and CDR2 SYDVKM. The length of the CDR3 is 15 residues. The CDR3 is CASSPGDYSSYEQYF. Here the CDR3 DNA reads TGTGCCAGCAGCCCCGGGGACTATAGCTCCTACGAGCAGTACTTC.

The chain recombines TRBV5-4 with TRBJ2-7; D possibly corresponds to TRBD2 (5 bases). Trimming removed 0 bases from V and 1 base from J, with 11 bases in between. The CDR3 is 15 residues long. Germline V CDR1 and CDR2: SGHNT, YYREEE (reference sequence). The DNA of the CDR3 is TGTGCCAGCAGCTTGGATCGAGCGGAATCCTACGAGCAGTACTTC. Amino acid sequence: CASSLDRAESYEQYF.

V gene TRBV11-3 combines with J gene TRBJ1-1; D gene ambiguous. The CDR3 totals 13 residues. Germline V gives CDR1 SGHNT, CDR2 YENEEA. The V and J ends lost 5 bases and 2 bases respectively, with 9 bases between them. CDR3 in DNA: TGTGCCAGCAGCGGCGCCCTTAACACTGAAGCTTTCTTT. Translating gives CASSGALNTEAFF.

V is TRBV5-1 and J is TRBJ2-7; D may be TRBD2 (5 bases). With 2 bases removed from V and 6 bases from J, the gap between germline ends came to 15 bases. CDR1 SGHRS and CDR2 YFSETQ come from the germline V gene. The CDR3 runs to 14 residues. The CDR3 loop is CASSFGLIKGEQYF. In DNA, the CDR3 is TGCGCCAGCAGCTTCGGACTCATCAAGGGCGAGCAGTACTTC.

V gene TRBV19 combines with J gene TRBJ2-5, with TRBD1 identical over 10 bases. V lost 1 base and J lost 5; bases outside the gene matches: 7. This CDR3 comprises 16 residues. Germline CDR1 reads LNHDA; CDR2 reads SQIVND (reference sequence). CDR3 bases: TGTGCCAGTAGTATAGGAGGGACAGGGGCCGGGGAGACCCAGTACTTC. Amino acids: CASSIGGTGAGETQYF.

CDR3 in amino acids: CASSARGETEAFF. CDR3 in DNA: TGTGCCAGCAGCGCCAGGGGGGAGACTGAAGCTTTCTTT. The V gene is TRBV7-8, the J gene TRBJ1-1, with 7 nucleotides matching TRBD1. The CDR3 length is 13 residues. CDR1 is SGHVS, CDR2 FQNEAQ, per germline. The V gene end was trimmed by 5 bases and the J gene end by 5 bases; junction bases not matched to a gene: 5.

This rearrangement joins TRBV29-1 to TRBJ2-5, with D possibly matching TRBD2 (7 bases). Germline-derived CDR1 and CDR2 are SQVTM and ANQGSEA. Trimming shortened V by 6 bases and J by 7 bases, and 24 bases separated the two germline ends. The CDR3 length is 15 residues. CDR3 region: CSVGGREPPVGTQYF. In DNA form, the CDR3 reads TGCAGCGTGGGGGGGCGGGAGCCTCCCGTGGGGACCCAGTACTTC.

V gene TRBV7-8 combines with J gene TRBJ1-5; no reliable D call. This CDR3 has 12 residues. CDR1 is SGHVS and CDR2 is FQNEAQ in the germline V gene. V lost 5 bases and J 7 bases, leaving 9 bases between the germline ends. CDR3 in DNA: TGTGCCAGCAGCCGCGGGTGGCAGCCCCAGCATTTT. It is translated as CASSRGWQPQHF.

The J gene is TRBJ1-4, the V gene TRBV6-4, with D maybe TRBD1 (5 bases). Germline V gives CDR1 MRHNA, CDR2 SNTAGT. This CDR3 contains 14 residues. Trimming removed 2 bases at V and 10 bases at J, with 14 bases between. The CDR3 region has the DNA TGTGCCAGCAGTGACCGTCCGGGACGGGGAAAACTGTTTTTT. Its translation: CASSDRPGRGKLFF.

The rearrangement joins TRBV6-5 to TRBJ2-1; a possible D gene is TRBD2 (7 bases). The CDR3 is 16 residues long. Trimming removed 2 bases from V and 9 bases from J, with 20 bases in between. Germline assignment: CDR1 MNHEY and CDR2 SVGAGI. The DNA for the CDR3 is TGTGCCAGCAGTTACACCCCGGGGGGCCCTGGAGGTGAGCAGTTCTTC. Its translation is CASSYTPGGPGGEQFF.